The next 15 T cell receptor beta chains were all read from a single sample in a study of blood T cell repertoires in COVID-19. Profiling relied on immunoSEQ multiplex PCR, and the TCRdb table lists in-frame clones only, not all of them. The sample comprises about 320,000 clones, under 90% of which are singletons, and 4.5% to 6.5% rests with the top ten. Material: PBMCs or T cells enriched from blood (not recorded which). The source is a man between 60 and 70 years old who had recovered from COVID-19.

This chain connects TRBV4-3 to TRBJ2-7; 12 bases are shared with TRBD1. This CDR3 spans 15 amino acids. Per germline, CDR1 LGHNA and CDR2 YSLEER. J lost 2 bases, V lost 3 bases, and 2 bases had no gene match. The CDR3 DNA reads TGCGCCAGCAGCCAGGGGACAGGGGGCACCTACGAGCAGTACTTC. Its protein product is CASSQGTGGTYEQYF.

The J gene is TRBJ1-3, the V gene TRBV5-1, with D possibly matching TRBD1 (6 bases). The CDR3 length is 16 residues. Germline V CDR1 and CDR2: SGHRS, YFSETQ. The germline V and J ends were trimmed by 3 bases and 1 base, with 14 bases remaining between them. CDR3 DNA sequence: TGCGCCAGCAGCTCCTCAATACAGGGATCTGGAAACACCATATATTTT. Protein product: CASSSSIQGSGNTIYF.

The chain links TRBV2 to TRBJ2-6; a possible D gene is TRBD1 (6 bases). V lost 1 base and J lost 2, with 6 bases in between. Germline-derived CDR1 and CDR2 are SNHLY and FYNNEI. There are 15 residues in the CDR3. In DNA, the CDR3 is TGTGCCAGCAGTGAAGGACAGGCTGGGGCCAACGTCCTGACTTTC. Encoded protein: CASSEGQAGANVLTF.

The DNA of the CDR3 is TGTGCCAGTAGATCAAGGGGGCGGCTACAAGAGACCCAGTACTTC. It is translated as CASRSRGRLQETQYF. This chain links TRBV19 with TRBJ2-5; 7 nucleotides line up with TRBD1. This CDR3 comprises 15 residues. V lost 6 bases, J lost 2 bases, and 9 bases stayed unmatched. Germline lookup yields CDR1 LNHDA and CDR2 SQIVND (reference sequence).

This chain's CDR3 is CASSVGSSGNTIYF. The DNA for the CDR3 is TGTGCCAGCAGCGTGGGCAGCTCTGGAAACACCATATATTTT. V gene TRBV9 combines with J gene TRBJ1-3, with D unresolved. This CDR3 spans 14 amino acids. V gave up 2 bases and J gave up 0 bases, with 6 bases separating them. Germline loops: CDR1 SGDLS, CDR2 YYNGEE.

J is TRBJ2-1 and V is TRBV29-1, with 9 bases lining up with TRBD1. The CDR3 extends over 15 amino acids. After removal of 7 bases from V and 2 bases from J, the junction contained 9 bases not matched to a gene. The germline gives CDR1 SQVTM, CDR2 ANQGSEA. In DNA form, the CDR3 reads TGCAGCGCCATCCGGGACAGGGTTACCTACAATGAGCAGTTCTTC. The encoded protein is CSAIRDRVTYNEQFF.

This rearrangement joins TRBV9 to TRBJ2-1; 7 nucleotides line up with TRBD1. Looked up from germline, CDR1 is SGDLS and CDR2 is YYNGEE. V was clipped by 7 bases and J by 6 bases; unmatched bases: 13. The length of the CDR3 is 15 residues. The CDR3, as DNA: TGTGCCAGCCAGACAGGGTTGTCGTACAGCAATGAGCAGTTCTTC. This sequence encodes CASQTGLSYSNEQFF. The entire variable domain, with the rest obtained from reference TRBV9 and TRBJ2-1, is as follows: DSGVTQTPKHLITATGQRVTLRCSPRSGDLSVYWYQQSLDQGLQFLIQYYNGEERAKGNILERFSAQQFPDLHSELNLSSLELGDSALYFCASQTGLSYSNEQFFGPGTRLTVL.

The chain joins TRBV11-2 to TRBJ1-5; D not resolved. The germline gives CDR1 SGHAT, CDR2 FQNNGV. The CDR3 length is 13 residues. V lost 2 bases to trimming and J lost 7 bases, with 9 bases between them. In DNA form, the CDR3 reads TGTGCCAGCAGCTTAAGTATCAGACAGCCCCAGCATTTT. It is translated as CASSLSIRQPQHF.

The V and J genes are TRBV9 and TRBJ1-1, with a tentative D call TRBD1 (6 bases). This CDR3 spans 18 amino acids. Germline CDR1 and CDR2: SGDLS and YYNGEE. Trimming removed 3 bases from V and 3 bases from J, with 24 bases in between. The CDR3 protein is CASSAATGFGYTDTEAFF. The CDR3 coding sequence is TGTGCCAGCAGCGCAGCCACAGGGTTTGGGTACACGGACACTGAAGCTTTCTTT. Together with reference TRBV9 and TRBJ1-1, the CDR3 gives the full variable domain: DSGVTQTPKHLITATGQRVTLRCSPRSGDLSVYWYQQSLDQGLQFLIQYYNGEERAKGNILERFSAQQFPDLHSELNLSSLELGDSALYFCASSAATGFGYTDTEAFFGQGTRLTVV.

The CDR3 reads CATSDGRGSQPQHF. For the CDR3, the DNA is TGTGCCACCAGTGATGGGAGGGGTAGTCAGCCCCAGCATTTT. This chain links TRBV24-1 with TRBJ1-5; TRBD1 might be the D (5 bases). V lost 3 bases and J 6 bases, leaving 11 bases between the germline ends. Per germline, CDR1 KGHDR and CDR2 SFDVKD. This CDR3 region has 14 residues.

This clone was seen a single time. In DNA form, the CDR3 reads TGTGCCAGTAGTCCCGGGGGCACAGATACGCAGTATTTT. It translates to CASSPGGTDTQYF. This sequence joins TRBV19 and TRBJ2-3; possible D gene TRBD2, 5 bases. V gave up 5 bases and J gave up 1 base, with 7 bases separating them. Germline assignment: CDR1 LNHDA and CDR2 SQIVND (reference sequence). This CDR3 has 13 amino acids.

The CDR3 DNA follows: TGTGCCAGCAGCCAACCTGGGACTAGCGCCTACAATGAGCAGTTCTTC. It encodes CASSQPGTSAYNEQFF. This chain uses TRBV4-2 with TRBJ2-1, with 10 bases fitting TRBD2. Germline V lookup: CDR1 LGHNA, CDR2 YNFKEQ. Germline trimming cut 2 bases from V and 2 bases from J; bases unmatched to any gene: 3. This CDR3 is built from 16 residues.

The chain links TRBV28 to TRBJ1-1; the D is unclear. The V end lost 6 bases, the J end lost 1 base, and 9 bases lay between the germline ends. CDR3 length: 13 amino acids. Germline-derived CDR1 and CDR2 are MDHEN and SYDVKM. The CDR3, as DNA: TGTGCCAGCAGCCCGAACAGGAACACTGAAGCTTTCTTT. Its translation: CASSPNRNTEAFF.

This sequence joins TRBV9 and TRBJ2-7; D unclear. Germline lookup yields CDR1 SGDLS and CDR2 YYNGEE. Trimming stripped 4 bases from V and 3 bases from J, with 11 bases between. The length of the CDR3 is 13 residues. CDR3 sequence (DNA): TGTGCCAGCAGCCCCGAGGTGGGCTACGAGCAGTACTTC. Translation gives CASSPEVGYEQYF.

This clone appeared once. V is TRBV28 and J is TRBJ1-5; no firm D call. CDR3 size: 16 residues. Trimming took 3 bases from V and 0 from J, leaving 12 bases between them. In germline, CDR1 is MDHEN, CDR2 SYDVKM. CDR3 sequence: CASSFWGGGSNQPQHF. DNA for the CDR3: TGTGCCAGCAGTTTTTGGGGTGGAGGTAGCAATCAGCCCCAGCATTTT.